What follows describes a single TCR beta chain. What it recognizes is unknown. What was sequenced were expressed TCRB transcripts, since all of the isolated RNA had been reverse transcribed. Measured with immunoSEQ multiplex PCR; TCRdb has only the in-frame clones, and not every one. The sample has under 200,000 clones; less than 9.5% are singletons. The CDR3 is 12 residues long. The ends were cut back, 3 bases at V and 2 bases at J, with 5 bases in the middle. Germline CDR1 MNHNS, CDR2 SASEGT. These data originate in a study of beta chain features in type 1 diabetes. Stem cell-like memory, regulatory, central memory and naive CD4+ cells were sorted via CD45RO/CCR7/CD25/CD127/CD95/CD27. Study observations and caveats: Whether HLA type affects TCRB rearrangement stayed undetermined in the present work.

Material for sequencing was central memory CD4+ T cells from blood. The V call is TRBV6-1, the J call TRBJ2-7; no reliable D call. This receptor was taken from a woman between 18 and 30 years old in good health. The chain's CDR3 is CASSEGTYEQYF. In DNA, the CDR3 is TGTGCCAGCAGTGAGGGCACCTACGAGCAGTACTTC.